This paragraph covers one T cell receptor beta chain sequence. Deletions cut 1 base from V and 3 bases from J, with 13 bases between. The length of the CDR3 is 15 residues. Germline-derived CDR1 and CDR2 are SGHRS and YFSETQ. This record comes from a study of blood T cell repertoires in COVID-19. Study at large: Whether acute or convalescent, the COVID-19 samples came from the United States, Italy and Spain. Nucleic acid was either cDNA or gDNA, and it came from T cells, B-cell-depleted T cells, or PBMCs.

Under the authors' procedure: Quantification of nucleated cells was approximated via reference gene primer amplification. TCRdb's copy holds only in-frame clones and misses some; the assay was immunoSEQ multiplex PCR. The V and J calls and clone size are taken from that table; D and trimming were inferred from the DNA. The table has some 450,000 clones, about 87% seen once. The gene calls are TRBV5-1 and TRBJ1-1, with a weak D call TRBD1 (6 bases). The sequence came from a woman in her forties or fifties with COVID-19, enrolled during active disease. The sequenced sample was peripheral blood. The CDR3 nucleotides read TGCGCCAGCAGCTTGTCACAGGGAGGGGACACTGAAGCTTTCTTT. Its translation: CASSLSQGGDTEAFF.